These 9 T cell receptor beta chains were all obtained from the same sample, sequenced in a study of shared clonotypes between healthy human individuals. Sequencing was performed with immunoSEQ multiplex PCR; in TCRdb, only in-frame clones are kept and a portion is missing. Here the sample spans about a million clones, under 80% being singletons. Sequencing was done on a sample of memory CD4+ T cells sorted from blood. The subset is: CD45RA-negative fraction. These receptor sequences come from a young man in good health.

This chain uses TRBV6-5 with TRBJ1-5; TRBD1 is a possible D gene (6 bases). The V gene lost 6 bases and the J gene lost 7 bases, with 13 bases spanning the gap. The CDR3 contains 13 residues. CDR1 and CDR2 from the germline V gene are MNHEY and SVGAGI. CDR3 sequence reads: CASRPGVSQPQHF. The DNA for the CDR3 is TGTGCCAGCAGACCAGGGGTTAGCCAGCCCCAGCATTTT.

DNA for the CDR3: TGTGCCAGCTCACTGATAGCTCCGGGACAGGGTTATCCTTCCGAGCAGTACTTC. Translated: CASSLIAPGQGYPSEQYF. The chain links TRBV18 to TRBJ2-7; TRBD1 matches 9 bases. CDR1 and CDR2 from the germline V gene are KGHSH and LQKENI. V dropped 4 bases and J dropped 6; count of bases not matched to a gene: 19. The CDR3 runs 18 residues. Supplemented by reference TRBV18 and TRBJ2-7, the full variable domain reads NAGVMQNPRHLVRRRGQEARLRCSPMKGHSHVYWYRQLPEEGLKFMVYLQKENIIDESGMPKERFSAEFPKEGPSILRIQQVVRGDSAAYFCASSLIAPGQGYPSEQYFGPGTRLTVT.

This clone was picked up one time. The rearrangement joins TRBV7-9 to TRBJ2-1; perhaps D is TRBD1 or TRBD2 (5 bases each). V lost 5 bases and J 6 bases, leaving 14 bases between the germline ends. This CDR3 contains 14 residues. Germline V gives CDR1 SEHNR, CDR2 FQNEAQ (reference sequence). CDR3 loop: CASSVGTEANEQFF. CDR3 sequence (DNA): TGTGCCAGCAGCGTCGGGACCGAAGCCAATGAGCAGTTCTTC.

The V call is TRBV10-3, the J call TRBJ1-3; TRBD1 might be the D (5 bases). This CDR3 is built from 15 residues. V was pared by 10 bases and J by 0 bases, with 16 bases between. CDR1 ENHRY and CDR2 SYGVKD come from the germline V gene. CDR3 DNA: TGTGCCACCGCCGGGGGTGCGTACTCTGGAAACACCATATATTTT. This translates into CATAGGAYSGNTIYF.

The CDR3 nucleotides read TGCAGCGTTGAAGGGGGGGCTGGGACTAGCGGATTTAATGAGCAGTTCTTC. Its protein is CSVEGGAGTSGFNEQFF. The chain uses TRBV29-1 and TRBJ2-1; TRBD2 matches at 11 bases. The CDR3 runs to 17 residues. Germline V gene data show CDR1 as SQVTM and CDR2 as ANQGSEA. The V segment lost 1 base and the J segment 7 bases; nucleotides outside the gene matches: 12.

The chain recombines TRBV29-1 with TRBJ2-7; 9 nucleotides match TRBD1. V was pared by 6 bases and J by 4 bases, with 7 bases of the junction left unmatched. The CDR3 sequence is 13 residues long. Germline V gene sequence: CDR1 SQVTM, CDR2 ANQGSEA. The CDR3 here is CSVLGTGRYEQYF. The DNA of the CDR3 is TGCAGCGTCCTCGGGACAGGGCGATACGAGCAGTACTTC.

The CDR3 DNA sequence: TGCGCCAGCAGCTTGGCCACAGGGACGAATTCACCCCTCCACTTT. Translated: CASSLATGTNSPLHF. The rearrangement links TRBV5-1 to TRBJ1-6; D may be TRBD1 (6 bases). This CDR3 spans 15 amino acids. Trimming removed 0 bases at V and 7 bases at J, with 11 bases between. Germline CDR1 SGHRS, CDR2 YFSETQ.

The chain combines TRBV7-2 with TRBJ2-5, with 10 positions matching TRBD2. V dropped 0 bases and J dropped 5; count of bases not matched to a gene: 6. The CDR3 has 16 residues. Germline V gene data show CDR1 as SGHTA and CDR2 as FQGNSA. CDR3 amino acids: CASSLALGSGRETQYF. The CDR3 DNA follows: TGTGCCAGCAGCTTAGCCTTGGGTAGCGGGAGGGAGACCCAGTACTTC.

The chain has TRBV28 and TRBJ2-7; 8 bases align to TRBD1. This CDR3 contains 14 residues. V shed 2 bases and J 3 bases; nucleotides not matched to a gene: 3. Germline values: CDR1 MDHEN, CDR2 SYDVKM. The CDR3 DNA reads TGTGCCAGCAGTTTAGGACAGGGTCTCTACGAGCAGTACTTC. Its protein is CASSLGQGLYEQYF.